Below, one T cell receptor beta chain is given with its context. Germline assignment: CDR1 LGHDT and CDR2 YNNKEL (reference sequence). The CDR3 sequence is 15 residues long. The ends were cut back, 4 bases at V and 1 base at J, with 10 bases in the middle. The sample originates from a study of blood T cell repertoires in COVID-19. About the study: Sites in the United States, Italy and Spain provided acute and convalescent COVID-19 samples.

Authors' processing steps: Estimated nucleated cell counts came from reference gene primer amplification. Assay used: immunoSEQ multiplex PCR; TCRdb lists only in-frame clones, some missing. The V and J calls and clone size are taken from that table; D and trimming were inferred from the DNA. The sample yields 200,000 to 300,000 clones, approximately 86% seen once. Sequences were obtained from peripheral blood. The rearrangement joins TRBV3-1 (or the pseudogene TRBV3-2) to TRBJ2-2; D is perhaps TRBD2 (6 bases). The receptor comes from a woman in her sixties with active or convalescent COVID-19. The CDR3 region is CASSLGLMNTGELFF. For the CDR3, the DNA is TGTGCCAGCAGCCTGGGACTGATGAACACCGGGGAGCTGTTTTTT.